This T cell receptor beta chain originates from a study of blood T cells in healthy people across ages. In each sample, at least 6.5 million PBMCs were isolated. General study results and limits: Observed TCR beta diversity per million T cells went down as age went up. This fall followed a roughly linear course with age.

The CDR3 is made up of 13 amino acids. V was trimmed by 4 bases and J by 8 bases, leaving 14 bases between them. Per germline, CDR1 MNHEY and CDR2 SVGAGI. This clonotype appeared a single time. What it binds is not known. The use of a sample-barcoded 5' primer and a J-beta primer mix characterized a second PCR of about 7 to 12 cycles. Every single cDNA molecule received a tag from a template-switch adaptor with 12 random nucleotides. Any given sample supplied a minimum of 2.5 million CDR3-containing paired-end reads. TCRdb independently ran MiXCR on the 5' RACE reads; one entry per CDR3 protein. The sample gives 1 million or so distinct CDR3 sequences, 35% to 50% of which show up once; about 19% is in the top ten.

The chain has TRBV6-5 and TRBJ1-2; no clear D. Sequencing was performed on blood. The sequence was obtained from a woman aged 60-75 years in good health. The DNA for the CDR3 is TGTGCCAGCAGTTTACGCCCAGGCTTGGGCTACACCTTC. Its protein is CASSLRPGLGYTF.